The source of this T cell receptor beta chain is a study of radiation and T cells in renal cell carcinoma. This CDR3 contains 17 residues. V lost 1 base and J lost 0, with 14 bases in between. CDR1 SGHTA and CDR2 FQGTGA come from the germline V gene. Time point defined: baseline pretreatment blood. The treatment: 15 Gy SBRT to primary tumor, nephrectomy 4 weeks later. Generated by immunoSEQ multiplex PCR, the TCRdb table keeps only in-frame clones and is missing some. The table has about 130,000 clones, roughly 84% seen once. Sequencing was performed on blood, taken from a patient whose treatment included radiotherapy and nephrectomy. The chain uses TRBV7-3 and TRBJ2-3; no definite D call. The TCR was taken from a woman aged 45-60 years with renal cell carcinoma. In DNA form, the CDR3 reads TGTGCCAGCAGCTTAAAACTCATCAGTTCTAGCACAGATACGCAGTATTTT. Encoded protein: CASSLKLISSSTDTQYF.